This T cell receptor (beta chain) was captured by sequencing in a study of T cell responses to AZD1222 COVID-19 vaccine. Findings of the study overall: Most donors were white British and more were female, and clonal diversity was possibly underestimated. Seropositive status at baseline applied to only six AZD1222 recipients.

Germline CDR1 LGHDT, CDR2 YNNKEL (reference sequence). V lost 0 bases and J lost 6, with 6 bases in between. The CDR3 has 13 residues. This clone appeared a few times. Its antigen is unknown. Repertoires were generated with immunoSEQ multiplex PCR, while TCRdb's copy carries only in-frame clones and drops some. The sample lists fewer than 130,000 clones; about 95% were seen once. The clonotype was recovered from an adult in good health. This specimen consisted of peripheral blood, obtained on day 0 of AZD1222 vaccination. The chain links TRBV3-1 (or the pseudogene TRBV3-2) to TRBJ1-5; unclear D gene. The CDR3 nucleotides are TGTGCCAGCAGCCAAGATTGGGTTCAGCCCCAGCATTTT. It specifies CASSQDWVQPQHF.